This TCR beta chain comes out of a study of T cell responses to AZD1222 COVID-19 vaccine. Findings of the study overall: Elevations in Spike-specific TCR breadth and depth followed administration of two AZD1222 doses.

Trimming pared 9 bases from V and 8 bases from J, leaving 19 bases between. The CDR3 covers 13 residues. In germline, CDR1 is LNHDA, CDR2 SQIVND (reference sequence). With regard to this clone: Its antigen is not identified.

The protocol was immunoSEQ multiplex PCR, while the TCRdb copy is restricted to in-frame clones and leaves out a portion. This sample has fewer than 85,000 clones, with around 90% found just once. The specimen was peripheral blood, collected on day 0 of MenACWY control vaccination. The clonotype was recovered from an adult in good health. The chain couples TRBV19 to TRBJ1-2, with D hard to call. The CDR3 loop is CASLKEANGGYTF. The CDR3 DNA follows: TGTGCCAGCCTAAAAGAGGCTAACGGAGGCTACACCTTC.